Shown below are 7 T cell receptor beta chains from a single sample sequenced in a study of vaccination and CD4 T cells after COVID-19. The study sequenced cultured CD4+ T cell DNA using the Oncomine TCR Beta short-read assay. MiXCR was run by TCRdb on the PCR reads, yielding one entry per CDR3 protein. The sample contains 20,000 to 25,000 distinct CDR3 sequences, about two fifths of which appear only once. The treatment was: roughly 11-day PBMC culture with coronavirus spike peptide pools or control peptides (ViraFEST assay). Their recognized antigens are unknown. Sequenced sample: CD4+ T cells from blood, cultured in vitro. The source is a human donor who had recovered from COVID-19.

The chain has TRBV7-8 and TRBJ2-7, with 8 bases matching TRBD2. Trimming at V came to 5 bases and at J to 2 bases, leaving 5 bases not matched to a gene. This CDR3 contains 14 residues. Germline values: CDR1 SGHVS, CDR2 FQNEAQ. As DNA, the CDR3 is TGTGCCAGCAGCCGGGGGGGGGATACCTACGAGCAGTACTTC. The encoded protein is CASSRGGDTYEQYF.

There are a few counts of this clonotype. The chain uses TRBV19 and TRBJ2-2; D may be TRBD1 or TRBD2 (6 bases each). The CDR3 consists of 16 residues. The V gene lost 7 bases and the J gene lost 4 bases, with 19 bases spanning the gap. Germline-derived CDR1 and CDR2 are LNHDA and SQIVND (reference sequence). The chain's CDR3 is CASTTSRGLGTGELFF. Written as DNA, the CDR3 is TGTGCCAGTACGACGTCCCGGGGGCTGGGCACCGGGGAGCTGTTTTTT. Variable domain in full (rest from reference TRBV19 and TRBJ2-2): DGGITQSPKYLFRKEGQNVTLSCEQNLNHDAMYWYRQDPGQGLRLIYYSQIVNDFQKGDIAEGYSVSREKKESFPLTVTSAQKNPTAFYLCASTTSRGLGTGELFFGEGSRLTVL.

Remarks on this clonotype: One end of the junction fails to match germline, which may point to a read error. The J gene is TRBJ2-3, the V gene TRBV20-1; 7 bases agree with TRBD2. This CDR3 spans 15 amino acids. Germline V lookup: CDR1 DFQATT, CDR2 SNEGSKA (reference sequence). As DNA, the CDR3 is TGCAGTGCCCGAGAGGTCGGGGGGAACACAGATATGCAGTATTTT. Its translation is CSAREVGGNTDMQYF.

This chain links TRBV20-1 with TRBJ1-2; TRBD1 agrees at 7 bases. V shed 0 bases and J 5 bases; nucleotides not matched to a gene: 9. The CDR3 spans 15 residues. CDR1 and CDR2 (germline): DFQATT, SNEGSKA (reference sequence). In DNA form, the CDR3 reads TGCAGTGCTAGAGACCGACGGGGACAGTTATATGGCTACACCTTC. Amino acids: CSARDRRGQLYGYTF.

The chain couples TRBV19 to TRBJ2-1; 9 positions agree with TRBD2. CDR1 and CDR2 from the germline V gene are LNHDA and SQIVND (reference sequence). This CDR3 is 17 amino acids long. V shed 4 bases, J shed 6 bases, and the junction held 13 bases outside the gene matches. CDR3 DNA sequence: TGTGCCAGTAGTAGTGCTAGCGGGGATGCTACCCTCAATGAGCAGTTCTTC. This gives the protein CASSSASGDATLNEQFF.

V and J are TRBV12-3 or TRBV12-4 and TRBJ2-7, with D unresolved. V dropped 4 bases and J dropped 0 bases, with 13 bases sitting between them. There are 15 residues in the CDR3. CDR3 nucleotide sequence: TGTGCCAGCAGTTGGGCCAGTCCTAGCTCCTACGAGCAGTACTTC. Residues: CASSWASPSSYEQYF.

The rearrangement links TRBV12-3 or TRBV12-4 to TRBJ1-5; D perhaps matches TRBD1 (5 bases). The length of the CDR3 is 13 residues. V gave up 5 bases and J gave up 7 bases, with 12 bases separating them. The CDR3: CASSLSDRQPQHF. The CDR3 DNA follows: TGTGCCAGCAGTCTTTCTGACAGACAGCCCCAGCATTTT.